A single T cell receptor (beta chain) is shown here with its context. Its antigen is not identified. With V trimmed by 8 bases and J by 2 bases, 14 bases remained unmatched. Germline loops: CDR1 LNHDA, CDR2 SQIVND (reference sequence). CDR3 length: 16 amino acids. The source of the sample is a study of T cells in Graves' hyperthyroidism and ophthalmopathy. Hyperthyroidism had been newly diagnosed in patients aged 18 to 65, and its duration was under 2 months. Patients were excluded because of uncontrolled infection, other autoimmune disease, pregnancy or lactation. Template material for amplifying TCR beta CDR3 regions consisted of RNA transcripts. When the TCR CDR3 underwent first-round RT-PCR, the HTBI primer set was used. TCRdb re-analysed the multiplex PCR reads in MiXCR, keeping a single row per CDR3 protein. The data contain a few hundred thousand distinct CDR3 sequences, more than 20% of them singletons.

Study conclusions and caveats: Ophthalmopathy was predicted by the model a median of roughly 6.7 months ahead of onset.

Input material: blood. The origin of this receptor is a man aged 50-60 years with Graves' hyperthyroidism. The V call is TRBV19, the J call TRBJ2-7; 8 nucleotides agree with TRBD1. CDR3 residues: CASPPSPDRGAYEQYF. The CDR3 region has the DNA TGTGCCAGTCCGCCCTCTCCTGACAGGGGTGCCTACGAGCAGTACTTC.